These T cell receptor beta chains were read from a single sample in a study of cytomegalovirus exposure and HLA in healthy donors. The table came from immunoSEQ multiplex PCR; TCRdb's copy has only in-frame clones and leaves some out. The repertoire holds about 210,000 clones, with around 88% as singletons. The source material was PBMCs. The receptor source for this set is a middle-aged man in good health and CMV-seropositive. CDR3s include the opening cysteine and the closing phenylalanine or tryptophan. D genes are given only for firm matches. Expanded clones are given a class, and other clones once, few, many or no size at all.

CASRSGTGINNEQFF | TGTGCCAGCAGGTCCGGGACAGGGATTAACAATGAGCAGTTCTTC | TRBD1 | TRBJ2-1 | TRBV6-1 | -
CASSIGNSPYQETQYF | TGTGCCAGTAGTATAGGGAACAGTCCTTACCAAGAGACCCAGTACTTC | - | TRBJ2-5 | TRBV19 | -
CASSLRRDTQYF | TGTGCCAGCAGTTTGCGGAGGGATACGCAGTATTTT | - | TRBJ2-3 | TRBV13 | -
CSVRRQGGVEQYF | TGCAGCGTGAGAAGACAGGGTGGGGTCGAGCAGTACTTC | TRBD1 | TRBJ2-7 | TRBV29-1 | -
CSTRGGLAGSGELFF | TGCAGCACCCGTGGGGGACTAGCGGGATCCGGGGAGCTGTTTTTT | TRBD2 | TRBJ2-2 | TRBV29-1 | -
CASSLTSASYNEQFF | TGCGCCAGCAGCTTGACTAGCGCCTCCTACAATGAGCAGTTCTTC | TRBD2 | TRBJ2-1 | TRBV5-1 | -
CASTEDGTVYTEAFF | TGTGCCAGCACCGAAGACGGGACAGTTTACACTGAAGCTTTCTTT | TRBD1 | TRBJ1-1 | TRBV6-1 | -
CASSMTGGGKTEAFF | TGTGCCAGCAGTATGACCGGAGGGGGCAAAACTGAAGCTTTCTTT | TRBD1 | TRBJ1-1 | TRBV27 | -
CASSSGQGSGNTIYF | TGCGCCAGCAGCTCGGGACAGGGTTCCGGAAACACCATATATTTT | TRBD1 | TRBJ1-3 | TRBV5-1 | -
CASNRQGAGGYTF | TGTGCCAGCAATCGACAGGGGGCGGGAGGCTACACCTTC | TRBD1 | TRBJ1-2 | TRBV6-5 | once
CASSQVGRQVLDTQYF | TGCGCCAGCAGCCAAGTGGGCAGGCAGGTTCTAGATACGCAGTATTTT | - | TRBJ2-3 | TRBV4-1 | few
CASSPIERDSYEQYF | TGTGCCAGCAGCCCGATCGAGCGGGACTCCTACGAGCAGTACTTC | TRBD2 | TRBJ2-7 | TRBV7-2 | -
CAWGQENTEAFF | TGTGCCTGGGGACAGGAGAACACTGAAGCTTTCTTT | TRBD1 | TRBJ1-1 | TRBV30 | -
CASSLAGSGRGEFF | TGTGCCAGCAGCTTGGCGGGTAGCGGGAGGGGGGAGTTCTTC | TRBD2 | TRBJ2-1 | TRBV5-4 | -
CASSGGQKETQYF | TGTGCCAGCAGCGGCGGACAGAAAGAGACCCAGTACTTC | - | TRBJ2-5 | TRBV5-4 | -
CASSLQQGFAAKNIQYF | TGTGCCAGCAGTTTACAACAGGGGTTTGCGGCCAAAAACATTCAGTACTTC | TRBD1 | TRBJ2-4 | TRBV27 | -
CASSQRGTGEFGSPLHF | TGCGCCAGCAGTCAAAGAGGGACAGGGGAGTTCGGTTCACCCCTCCACTTT | TRBD1 | TRBJ1-6 | TRBV5-1 | -
CATSGQGGGLAVTGQETQYF | TGTGCCACCAGCGGTCAGGGAGGTGGACTAGCGGTCACAGGACAAGAGACCCAGTACTTC | TRBD2 | TRBJ2-5 | TRBV15 | -
CASSTPDPGTRFSDEQFF | TGTGCCAGCAGCACCCCCGACCCCGGGACTAGGTTTAGCGATGAGCAGTTCTTC | TRBD2 | TRBJ2-1 | TRBV9 | few
CASSLSIQGYSEAFF | TGTGCCAGCAGCTTATCCATACAGGGATACAGTGAAGCTTTCTTT | - | TRBJ1-1 | TRBV11-2 | once
CSVDRGRNEQFF | TGCAGCGTTGACCGGGGGAGAAATGAGCAGTTCTTC | - | TRBJ2-1 | TRBV29-1 | -
CASGLVPVPGELFF | TGTGCTAGTGGTTTGGTTCCGGTTCCCGGGGAGCTGTTTTTT | - | TRBJ2-2 | TRBV12-5 | -
CASSHPQGNYGYTF | TGTGCCAGCAGCCACCCCCAGGGGAACTATGGCTACACCTTC | - | TRBJ1-2 | TRBV4-2 | -
CASSPMQETQYF | TGTGCCAGCTCACCTATGCAAGAGACCCAGTACTTC | - | TRBJ2-5 | TRBV18 | -
CASSFETSGRHHAKNSQYF | TGCGCCAGCAGCTTTGAGACTAGCGGGAGACACCACGCCAAAAACAGTCAGTACTTC | TRBD2 | TRBJ2-4 | TRBV5-1 | few
CAISESGVNTEAFF | TGTGCCATCAGTGAATCCGGGGTGAACACTGAAGCTTTCTTT | - | TRBJ1-1 | TRBV10-3 | few
CSSSLGGTGVGNQPQHF | TGTTCCAGCAGCTTAGGGGGGACAGGGGTGGGCAATCAGCCCCAGCATTTT | TRBD1 | TRBJ1-5 | TRBV7-9 | -
CASSLTKYNEQFF | TGTGCCAGCAGCCTTACTAAGTACAATGAGCAGTTCTTC | - | TRBJ2-1 | TRBV27 | -
CASSANRGNEQFF | TGTGCCAGCAGTGCTAACAGGGGGAATGAGCAGTTCTTC | TRBD1 | TRBJ2-1 | TRBV9 | -